Included here is one T cell receptor beta chain sequence, with context. Its antigen is currently unknown. These data originate in a study of PD-1 blockade in mismatch repair-deficient tumors. At the level of the study: Enrolled about 2012-2017, patients had progressing, pretreated mismatch repair-deficient cancers of approximately 13 types.

Findings and limits, study-wide: After pembrolizumab, tumor-resident clones rose rapidly, then generally contracted before radiologic responses.

The CDR3 has 17 residues. V was trimmed by 0 bases and J by 5 bases, leaving 20 bases between them. Per germline, CDR1 MGHRA and CDR2 YSYEKL. PCR or immunohistochemistry showed mismatch repair deficiency in every enrolled patient. TCR sequencing covered a few patients who responded to pembrolizumab. Clones were sequenced by immunoSEQ multiplex PCR, and TCRdb holds only the in-frame ones, with some missing. The sample lists about 79,000 clones; around 80% were seen once. Specimen: peripheral blood, collected 44 weeks after starting pembrolizumab. The V and J genes are TRBV4-1 and TRBJ2-7; unclear D gene. The clonotype comes from an adult with mismatch repair-deficient cancer. For the CDR3, the DNA is TGCGCCAGCAGCCAAGATCCCCTCAATACGTTCCTTAACGAGCAGTACTTC. It translates to CASSQDPLNTFLNEQYF.